This is a list of T cell receptor beta chains from one sample in a study of blood T cell repertoires in COVID-19. The assay was immunoSEQ multiplex PCR, and TCRdb's table has in-frame clones only and misses some. The sample gives approximately 400,000 clones, approximately 93% of which show up once; about 0.83% is in the top ten. The specimen was PBMCs or T cells enriched from blood (not recorded which). The receptors originated from a woman aged 40 to 55 who had been exposed to COVID-19. Both conserved end residues are part of each CDR3. The D gene is left open where the match is weak. Part of the rows lack a size; the others show once, few, many or a class for expanded clones.

v_gene,j_gene,abundance,d_gene,CDR3aa,CDR3nt
TRBV6-5,TRBJ1-5,-,TRBD1,CASRQGQQPNQPQHF,TGTGCCAGCAGGCAGGGACAGCAACCTAATCAGCCCCAGCATTTT
TRBV5-1,TRBJ1-2,-,-,CASSLGGGYGYTF,TGCGCCAGCAGCCTCGGGGGAGGGTATGGCTACACCTTC
TRBV5-1,TRBJ1-6,-,-,CASSSGPSGSPLHF,TGCGCCAGCAGCTCGGGTCCTTCCGGTTCACCCCTCCACTTT
TRBV5-4,TRBJ2-1,once,-,CASRQIGGNEQFF,TGTGCCAGCAGACAGATAGGGGGCAATGAGCAGTTCTTC
TRBV7-8,TRBJ1-6,once,TRBD1,CASSKQVTGGDSPLHF,TGTGCCAGCAGCAAACAGGTTACAGGGGGTGATTCACCCCTCCACTTT
TRBV30,TRBJ2-5,few,TRBD2,CAWSSGTSRETQYF,TGTGCCTGGAGTAGTGGGACTAGCAGGGAGACCCAGTACTTC
TRBV7-8,TRBJ2-1,-,TRBD2,CASSRTSGSYNEQFF,TGTGCCAGCAGCCGGACTAGCGGCTCCTACAATGAGCAGTTCTTC
TRBV10-3,TRBJ2-7,-,TRBD2,CAIKTSGYEQYF,TGTGCCATCAAGACTAGCGGCTACGAGCAGTACTTC
TRBV5-1,TRBJ2-3,-,-,CASSLGRLPLDTQYF,TGCGCCAGCAGCTTGGGGAGACTCCCATTGGATACGCAGTATTTT
TRBV7-2,TRBJ1-2,-,TRBD1,CASSFLTGGNGYTF,TGTGCCAGCAGCTTTTTGACAGGGGGCAATGGCTACACCTTC
TRBV6-4,TRBJ2-7,-,TRBD2,CASSISSGPYEQYF,TGTGCCAGCAGTATCTCTAGCGGCCCCTACGAGCAGTACTTC
TRBV6-6,TRBJ1-1,-,-,CASLTVRDTEAFF,TGTGCCAGCCTCACGGTTCGGGACACTGAAGCTTTCTTT
TRBV6-5,TRBJ1-2,-,TRBD1,CASRKGQGRPGYTF,TGTGCCAGCAGAAAAGGACAGGGCAGGCCGGGCTACACCTTC
TRBV7-9,TRBJ2-3,few,TRBD1,CASSPGTGFTDTQYF,TGTGCCAGCAGCCCCGGGACAGGCTTCACAGATACGCAGTATTTT
TRBV19,TRBJ2-2,-,-,CASRRPGQNTGELFF,TGTGCCAGTAGAAGACCGGGACAAAACACCGGGGAGCTGTTTTTT
TRBV9,TRBJ2-3,-,-,CASSPGTTDTQYF,TGTGCCAGCAGCCCAGGCACGACAGATACGCAGTATTTT
TRBV5-4,TRBJ2-5,-,-,CASGMYGRQETQYF,TGTGCCAGCGGCATGTATGGCCGCCAAGAGACCCAGTACTTC
TRBV5-1,TRBJ1-2,-,TRBD1,CASRAYRGLLYGYTF,TGCGCCAGCAGGGCCTACAGGGGGCTATTATATGGCTACACCTTC
TRBV19,TRBJ1-1,-,-,CASSMSRANTEAFF,TGTGCCAGTAGTATGTCCAGGGCGAACACTGAAGCTTTCTTT
TRBV2,TRBJ2-1,-,-,CASSEAPVRGEQFF,TGTGCCAGCAGTGAAGCCCCTGTGCGGGGAGAGCAGTTCTTC
TRBV6-5,TRBJ2-7,-,-,CASRERGGTNEQYF,TGTGCCAGCAGGGAGAGAGGGGGAACTAACGAGCAGTACTTC
TRBV19,TRBJ2-7,-,TRBD1,CASSTPTGISYEQYF,TGTGCCAGTAGTACCCCGACAGGGATCTCCTACGAGCAGTACTTC
TRBV6-2/TRBV6-3,TRBJ2-5,-,TRBD2,CASSYRGGEGETQYF,TGTGCCAGCAGTTACCGAGGAGGGGAGGGAGAGACCCAGTACTTC
TRBV6-2/TRBV6-3,TRBJ2-1,once,-,CASSYSLGGSWFF,TGTGCCAGCAGTTACTCGCTCGGCGGCAGTTGGTTCTTC
TRBV12-5,TRBJ2-1,-,TRBD2,CASGPLAGGSYNEQFF,TGTGCTAGTGGTCCTCTAGCGGGAGGCTCCTACAATGAGCAGTTCTTC
TRBV7-3,TRBJ1-1,-,TRBD1,CASSPTGGSTEAFF,TGTGCCAGCAGTCCGACAGGGGGGAGCACTGAAGCTTTCTTT
TRBV25-1,TRBJ1-5,-,TRBD1,CASSEGTGPINQPQHF,TGTGCCAGCAGTGAAGGGACAGGGCCCATCAATCAGCCCCAGCATTTT
TRBV10-1,TRBJ2-7,once,-,CASSPVEGAGSYEQYF,TGCGCCAGCAGTCCCGTGGAGGGGGCGGGCTCCTACGAGCAGTACTTC
TRBV5-1,TRBJ1-1,once,-,CASSLAGRDTEAFF,TGCGCCAGCAGCTTGGCCGGGAGGGACACTGAAGCTTTCTTT
TRBV19,TRBJ1-4,-,-,CASSIFETAMLEKLFF,TGTGCCAGTAGTATCTTCGAGACAGCCATGCTTGAAAAACTGTTTTTT
TRBV3-1/TRBV3-2,TRBJ1-5,-,-,CASSQDSPGLSNQPQHF,TGTGCCAGCAGCCAAGATTCCCCAGGGCTTAGCAATCAGCCCCAGCATTTT
TRBV11-3,TRBJ2-3,-,-,CASSLNTGAPYTDTQYF,TGTGCCAGCAGCTTGAATACGGGAGCCCCATACACAGATACGCAGTATTTT
TRBV30,TRBJ1-2,-,-,CAWSGGSYGYTF,TGTGCCTGGAGTGGAGGGAGCTATGGCTACACCTTC
TRBV6-2/TRBV6-3,TRBJ2-7,-,-,CASSYLSGRYEQYF,TGTGCCAGCAGTTACCTGAGCGGTCGCTACGAGCAGTACTTC
TRBV24-1,TRBJ1-6,-,TRBD1,CATRYEGADRFVSSPLHF,TGTGCCACCAGATACGAGGGGGCAGATCGGTTCGTTAGTTCACCCCTCCACTTT
TRBV11-2,TRBJ2-5,-,TRBD1,CASSSGTGQETQYF,TGTGCCAGCAGCTCTGGGACAGGGCAAGAGACCCAGTACTTC
TRBV6-1,TRBJ1-5,-,-,CASSEDHSGDQPQHF,TGTGCCAGCAGTGAAGACCACAGCGGGGATCAGCCCCAGCATTTT
TRBV16,TRBJ1-1,-,-,CASSLYGIGRASEAFF,TGTGCCAGCAGCTTATATGGTATAGGCAGGGCATCTGAAGCTTTCTTT
TRBV6-5,TRBJ1-6,-,-,CASSRQLSYNSPLHF,TGTGCCAGCAGTCGACAGCTCTCCTATAATTCACCCCTCCACTTT
TRBV5-1,TRBJ1-1,-,-,CASSLNPGGGMNTEAFF,TGCGCCAGCAGCTTGAACCCCGGGGGGGGGATGAACACTGAAGCTTTCTTT
TRBV24-1,TRBJ1-5,-,-,CATSDPAGGSQQPQHF,TGTGCCACCAGTGACCCGGCGGGTGGGAGTCAGCAGCCCCAGCATTTT
TRBV19,TRBJ1-2,-,TRBD1,CASRPGQGDYYGYTF,TGTGCCAGTAGACCCGGACAGGGCGACTACTATGGCTACACCTTC
TRBV12-5,TRBJ1-4,few,-,CASGSSNPSREKLFF,TGTGCTAGTGGTTCGAGTAACCCCTCTCGGGAAAAACTGTTTTTT
TRBV7-3,TRBJ1-1,-,-,CASSLGRNTEAFF,TGTGCCAGCAGCCTCGGGAGGAACACTGAAGCTTTCTTT
TRBV5-4,TRBJ2-2,-,TRBD2,CASSLGGGPTGELFF,TGTGCCAGCAGCCTCGGGGGGGGACCCACCGGGGAGCTGTTTTTT
TRBV3-1/TRBV3-2,TRBJ1-2,few,TRBD1,CAGQNGDRGPYGYTF,TGTGCCGGGCAAAACGGGGACAGGGGTCCCTATGGCTACACCTTC